Sequencing of this T cell receptor (beta chain) was carried out in a study of early T cells in non-severe SARS-CoV-2 infection. Study-wide background: Sequenced bulk RNA came from whole blood that was unsorted, and chains were unpaired.

In the library, individual cDNA molecules carried attached unique molecular identifiers. MiXCR, run by TCRdb on the 5' RACE reads, gives a single entry per CDR3 protein. Found here are 70,000 to 85,000 distinct CDR3 sequences, roughly 4.7% of them singletons; the top ten hold roughly 7.3%. Specimen: whole blood, collected at baseline. This clonotype originated in an adult who was a healthcare worker with PCR-confirmed SARS-CoV-2 infection or an uninfected control (not recorded which).

The CDR3 coding sequence is TGTGCCAGCAGTAATGGGCGGGAAAATCAGCCCCAGCATTTT. It specifies CASSNGRENQPQHF. The rearrangement uses TRBV12-3 or TRBV12-4 and TRBJ1-5; D unclear. Trimming removed 5 bases from V and 4 bases from J, with 12 bases in between. The CDR3 totals 14 residues.